This is a list of T cell receptor beta chains from one sample in a study of T cell responses to AZD1222 COVID-19 vaccine. The method was immunoSEQ multiplex PCR; TCRdb's version includes in-frame clones alone and lacks a portion of them. The sample lists some 86,000 clones, 70% to 90% occurring once. The source was peripheral blood, collected on day 0 of AZD1222 vaccination. Receptors were obtained from an adult in good health. Each CDR3 is given with its conserved first and last residue. Each record gives: clone size, J gene, V gene, CDR3 length, D gene, CDR3 DNA, CDR3 protein. D genes are given only for firm matches. Some rows mark clone size as missing; the rest say once, few, many or name a class of expanded clone.

abundance: NA; j_gene: TRBJ2-5; v_gene: TRBV11-2; len: 15; d_gene: TRBD2; CDR3nt: TGTGCCAGCAGCCGGACTAGCGGGAGTGTACAGACCCAGTACTTC; CDR3aa: CASSRTSGSVQTQYF
abundance: NA; j_gene: TRBJ2-1; v_gene: TRBV29-1; len: 14; d_gene: NA; CDR3nt: TGCAGCGCCGAGACAACCCCTTCCTACAATGAGCAGTTCTTC; CDR3aa: CSAETTPSYNEQFF
abundance: NA; j_gene: TRBJ2-7; v_gene: TRBV27; len: 14; d_gene: NA; CDR3nt: TGTGCCAGCAGTTTATCGGGGAGTTCCTACGAGCAGTACTTC; CDR3aa: CASSLSGSSYEQYF
abundance: NA; j_gene: TRBJ1-4; v_gene: TRBV21-1; len: 15; d_gene: NA; CDR3nt: TGTGCCATCCCGAACGGTGTCGCAACTAATGAAAAACTGTTTTTT; CDR3aa: CAIPNGVATNEKLFF
abundance: NA; j_gene: TRBJ2-1; v_gene: TRBV9; len: 13; d_gene: NA; CDR3nt: TGTGCCAGCAGCGTAGCCCGATACAATGAGCAGTTCTTC; CDR3aa: CASSVARYNEQFF
abundance: NA; j_gene: TRBJ1-2; v_gene: TRBV24-1; len: 14; d_gene: NA; CDR3nt: TGTGCCACCAGTGATCTACAGGGTAGCTATGGCTACACCTTC; CDR3aa: CATSDLQGSYGYTF
abundance: NA; j_gene: TRBJ1-5; v_gene: TRBV18; len: 18; d_gene: TRBD1; CDR3nt: TGTGCCAGCTCAGCGAGGGACAGGGGGCAGGCTAGCAATCAGCCCCAGCATTTT; CDR3aa: CASSARDRGQASNQPQHF
abundance: once; j_gene: TRBJ2-5; v_gene: TRBV7-2; len: 16; d_gene: TRBD2; CDR3nt: TGTGCCAGCAGCCCCCGAGCGGGGGGGTACCAAGAGACCCAGTACTTC; CDR3aa: CASSPRAGGYQETQYF
abundance: NA; j_gene: TRBJ2-7; v_gene: TRBV28; len: 11; d_gene: NA; CDR3nt: TGTGCCAGCAGAGCGTTGGGGGAGCAGTACTTC; CDR3aa: CASRALGEQYF
abundance: once; j_gene: TRBJ2-1; v_gene: TRBV27; len: 15; d_gene: TRBD1; CDR3nt: TGTGCCAGCAGTCCACTCGGGACAGGGGAGCATGAGCAGTTCTTC; CDR3aa: CASSPLGTGEHEQFF
abundance: NA; j_gene: TRBJ1-3; v_gene: TRBV3-1/TRBV3-2; len: 15; d_gene: NA; CDR3nt: TGTGCCAGCAGCCCTTCCCAGGGTCCTGGAAACACCATATATTTT; CDR3aa: CASSPSQGPGNTIYF
abundance: NA; j_gene: TRBJ2-1; v_gene: TRBV11-2; len: 12; d_gene: NA; CDR3nt: TGTGCCAGCAGCCACCAGATTGATGAGCAGTTCTTC; CDR3aa: CASSHQIDEQFF
abundance: NA; j_gene: TRBJ2-5; v_gene: TRBV5-6; len: 18; d_gene: TRBD2; CDR3nt: TGTGCCAGCAGCTTAAGCCTAGCGGGAGAACGGGGGAGAGAGACCCAGTACTTC; CDR3aa: CASSLSLAGERGRETQYF
abundance: NA; j_gene: TRBJ2-7; v_gene: TRBV9; len: 15; d_gene: TRBD1; CDR3nt: TGTGCCAGCAGCGTAGGGACAGGGGGCGAATGGGAGCAGTACTTC; CDR3aa: CASSVGTGGEWEQYF
abundance: NA; j_gene: TRBJ2-1; v_gene: TRBV10-1; len: 15; d_gene: TRBD2; CDR3nt: TGCGCCAGCAGTGAAACTAGCGGAGCCTTAAATGAGCAGTTCTTC; CDR3aa: CASSETSGALNEQFF
abundance: NA; j_gene: TRBJ2-3; v_gene: TRBV19; len: 13; d_gene: NA; CDR3nt: TGTGCCAGTAGGCGCACTTTCGCGGATACGCAGTATTTT; CDR3aa: CASRRTFADTQYF
abundance: NA; j_gene: TRBJ1-2; v_gene: TRBV7-5; len: 16; d_gene: NA; CDR3nt: TGTGTCAGAAGCTTAGTCGGGACAGGCCACAACTATGGCTACACCTTC; CDR3aa: CVRSLVGTGHNYGYTF
abundance: NA; j_gene: TRBJ2-7; v_gene: TRBV5-1; len: 13; d_gene: TRBD1; CDR3nt: TGCGCCAGCAGCTCCGGACAGGGCTACGAGCAGTACTTC; CDR3aa: CASSSGQGYEQYF
abundance: NA; j_gene: TRBJ1-6; v_gene: TRBV28; len: 16; d_gene: NA; CDR3nt: TGTGCCAGCACTAGGTCGAGACAAATATATAATTCACCCCTCCACTTT; CDR3aa: CASTRSRQIYNSPLHF
abundance: NA; j_gene: TRBJ1-6; v_gene: TRBV6-5; len: 12; d_gene: NA; CDR3nt: TGTGCCAGCAGTTATGCCCCGGGCCCCCTCCACTTT; CDR3aa: CASSYAPGPLHF
abundance: NA; j_gene: TRBJ1-1; v_gene: TRBV2; len: 15; d_gene: NA; CDR3nt: TGTGCCAGCAGTGAATACAGGAGTGGGAACACTGAAGCTTTCTTT; CDR3aa: CASSEYRSGNTEAFF
abundance: NA; j_gene: TRBJ2-2; v_gene: TRBV5-1; len: 16; d_gene: TRBD1; CDR3nt: TGCGCCAGCAGCAGGGGACAGGGGGCGAACACCGGGGAGCTGTTTTTT; CDR3aa: CASSRGQGANTGELFF
abundance: few; j_gene: TRBJ1-5; v_gene: TRBV30; len: 12; d_gene: NA; CDR3nt: TGTGCCTGGAGTGTAGAGGGGGGTCCCCAGCATTTT; CDR3aa: CAWSVEGGPQHF
abundance: NA; j_gene: TRBJ1-1; v_gene: TRBV5-1; len: 16; d_gene: NA; CDR3nt: TGCGCCAGCAGCCGCTTAATCCCGGATATGAACACTGAAGCTTTCTTT; CDR3aa: CASSRLIPDMNTEAFF
abundance: once; j_gene: TRBJ1-1; v_gene: TRBV10-3; len: 15; d_gene: NA; CDR3nt: TGTGCCATCAGTGACCCCGCGAAAGGGGAGACTGAAGCTTTCTTT; CDR3aa: CAISDPAKGETEAFF
abundance: NA; j_gene: TRBJ1-1; v_gene: TRBV15; len: 13; d_gene: NA; CDR3nt: TGTGCCACCAGCCCTTCTCCCGGACAGGAAGCTTTCTTT; CDR3aa: CATSPSPGQEAFF
abundance: NA; j_gene: TRBJ1-2; v_gene: TRBV19; len: 14; d_gene: NA; CDR3nt: TGTGCCAGTAGTTTCCCTGGTCTCGGTGATGGCTACACCTTC; CDR3aa: CASSFPGLGDGYTF
abundance: once; j_gene: TRBJ1-2; v_gene: TRBV5-4; len: 14; d_gene: NA; CDR3nt: TGTGCCAGCAGCCGGCGGTGGGACTATAATGGCTACACCTTC; CDR3aa: CASSRRWDYNGYTF
abundance: NA; j_gene: TRBJ2-5; v_gene: TRBV9; len: 15; d_gene: TRBD1; CDR3nt: TGTGCCAGCAGCGGGGGGACAGGGCCCCAAGAGACCCAGTACTTC; CDR3aa: CASSGGTGPQETQYF
abundance: NA; j_gene: TRBJ1-3; v_gene: TRBV25-1; len: 16; d_gene: NA; CDR3nt: TGTGCCAGCAGTGATCCCCCAGAGATCTCTGGAAACACCATATATTTT; CDR3aa: CASSDPPEISGNTIYF
abundance: NA; j_gene: TRBJ1-1; v_gene: TRBV18; len: 13; d_gene: NA; CDR3nt: TGTGCCAGCTCCGCGGGTTGGAACACTGAAGCTTTCTTT; CDR3aa: CASSAGWNTEAFF
abundance: NA; j_gene: TRBJ1-3; v_gene: TRBV30; len: 13; d_gene: TRBD1; CDR3nt: TGTGCCTGGGGACAGGGAACTGGAAACACCATATATTTT; CDR3aa: CAWGQGTGNTIYF
abundance: NA; j_gene: TRBJ1-1; v_gene: TRBV2; len: 13; d_gene: NA; CDR3nt: TGTGCCAGCAGTGAGAGGGGCCCCCCTGAAGCTTTCTTT; CDR3aa: CASSERGPPEAFF
abundance: NA; j_gene: TRBJ1-5; v_gene: TRBV27; len: 17; d_gene: TRBD1; CDR3nt: TGTGCCAGCAGTTTCCTGGACAGGGAGGGAAGCAATCAGCCCCAGCATTTT; CDR3aa: CASSFLDREGSNQPQHF
abundance: NA; j_gene: TRBJ1-1; v_gene: TRBV18; len: 13; d_gene: NA; CDR3nt: TGTGCCAGCTTAAGAACTGGCGACACTGAAGCTTTCTTT; CDR3aa: CASLRTGDTEAFF
abundance: NA; j_gene: TRBJ2-5; v_gene: TRBV5-1; len: 16; d_gene: TRBD2; CDR3nt: TGCGCCAGCAGACCCGGACTAGCGGGCGGGGGGGAGACCCAGTACTTC; CDR3aa: CASRPGLAGGGETQYF
abundance: NA; j_gene: TRBJ1-6; v_gene: TRBV28; len: 15; d_gene: TRBD1; CDR3nt: TGTGCCAGCGCCCCCGGGACAGGGATTAATTCACCCCTCCACTTT; CDR3aa: CASAPGTGINSPLHF
abundance: NA; j_gene: TRBJ1-1; v_gene: TRBV19; len: 15; d_gene: NA; CDR3nt: TGTGCCAGTAGTATAGATGGGGTCATGAACACTGAAGCTTTCTTT; CDR3aa: CASSIDGVMNTEAFF
abundance: NA; j_gene: TRBJ2-1; v_gene: TRBV7-9; len: 12; d_gene: NA; CDR3nt: TGTGCCAGCAGCTTAGGCATAGTCGAGCAGTTCTTC; CDR3aa: CASSLGIVEQFF
abundance: NA; j_gene: TRBJ1-1; v_gene: TRBV28; len: 14; d_gene: NA; CDR3nt: TGTGCCAGCAGTTTGGTCTTTGGGACCCCCGGCGCTTTCTTT; CDR3aa: CASSLVFGTPGAFF
abundance: NA; j_gene: TRBJ1-5; v_gene: TRBV7-8; len: 13; d_gene: NA; CDR3nt: TGTGCCAGCAGCTTAGGACCGAATCAGCCCCAGCATTTT; CDR3aa: CASSLGPNQPQHF
abundance: NA; j_gene: TRBJ2-7; v_gene: TRBV5-1; len: 14; d_gene: NA; CDR3nt: TGCGCCAGCAGCTTGGAGGGGGAATCCCACGAGCAGTACTTC; CDR3aa: CASSLEGESHEQYF
abundance: NA; j_gene: TRBJ2-3; v_gene: TRBV5-1; len: 15; d_gene: TRBD2; CDR3nt: TGCGCCAGCAGGCAGGAGACTAGCGGGGGTTATACGCAGTATTTT; CDR3aa: CASRQETSGGYTQYF
abundance: NA; j_gene: TRBJ1-5; v_gene: TRBV10-3; len: 17; d_gene: NA; CDR3nt: TGTGCCATCAGTGAGCGTGCAGGGGCATTCTCCAATCAGCCCCAGCATTTT; CDR3aa: CAISERAGAFSNQPQHF
abundance: NA; j_gene: TRBJ2-6; v_gene: TRBV30; len: 14; d_gene: NA; CDR3nt: TGTGCCTGGAGTGTACTAGGGGGGGCCAACGTCCTGACTTTC; CDR3aa: CAWSVLGGANVLTF
abundance: NA; j_gene: TRBJ2-7; v_gene: TRBV5-8; len: 14; d_gene: TRBD1; CDR3nt: TGTGCCAGCAGCCGACAGGGGACGGTCTACGAGCAGTACTTC; CDR3aa: CASSRQGTVYEQYF
abundance: NA; j_gene: TRBJ2-1; v_gene: TRBV7-9; len: 14; d_gene: NA; CDR3nt: TGTGCCAGCAGCCCGAGGGACTTCAACAATGAGCAGTTCTTC; CDR3aa: CASSPRDFNNEQFF
abundance: NA; j_gene: TRBJ1-1; v_gene: TRBV6-6; len: 16; d_gene: NA; CDR3nt: TGTGCCAGCAGCAGCGGCGTTGGGGGTAAAGACACTGAAGCTTTCTTT; CDR3aa: CASSSGVGGKDTEAFF
abundance: NA; j_gene: TRBJ1-6; v_gene: TRBV30; len: 14; d_gene: TRBD1; CDR3nt: TGTGCCTGGAGATGGACAGGGGGCACGGCACCCCTCCACTTT; CDR3aa: CAWRWTGGTAPLHF
abundance: NA; j_gene: TRBJ2-3; v_gene: TRBV5-1; len: 13; d_gene: NA; CDR3nt: TGCGCCAGCAGCGCACGGACTGCAGATACGCAGTATTTT; CDR3aa: CASSARTADTQYF
abundance: few; j_gene: TRBJ1-2; v_gene: TRBV12-3/TRBV12-4; len: 12; d_gene: NA; CDR3nt: TGTGCCAGCAGTCTCCTGGGCTATGGCTACACCTTC; CDR3aa: CASSLLGYGYTF
abundance: NA; j_gene: TRBJ2-7; v_gene: TRBV11-1; len: 16; d_gene: NA; CDR3nt: TGTGCCAGCAGCCGCGGGCGAGGGACGGTTTCCTACGAGCAGTACTTC; CDR3aa: CASSRGRGTVSYEQYF
abundance: NA; j_gene: TRBJ2-5; v_gene: TRBV30; len: 15; d_gene: TRBD2; CDR3nt: TGTGCCTGGAGTGTACAGGCGGGAGTAAGCGAGACCCAGTACTTC; CDR3aa: CAWSVQAGVSETQYF
abundance: once; j_gene: TRBJ1-1; v_gene: TRBV7-8; len: 13; d_gene: TRBD1; CDR3nt: TGTGCCAGCAGCCAGGACAGGGCCACTGAAGCTTTCTTT; CDR3aa: CASSQDRATEAFF
abundance: few; j_gene: TRBJ2-7; v_gene: TRBV6-1; len: 16; d_gene: NA; CDR3nt: TGTGCCAGCAGTGGCCCTCAGGGTTATCGGGTCTACGAGCAGTACTTC; CDR3aa: CASSGPQGYRVYEQYF
abundance: once; j_gene: TRBJ1-2; v_gene: TRBV28; len: 14; d_gene: NA; CDR3nt: TGTGCCAGCAGCCCACAGCGGAGGAGCAGTGGCTACACCTTC; CDR3aa: CASSPQRRSSGYTF
abundance: NA; j_gene: TRBJ2-1; v_gene: TRBV19; len: 17; d_gene: TRBD2; CDR3nt: TGTGCCAGTAGTGAGAACAACTGGGGTCTAGCGGTAAATGAGCAGTTCTTC; CDR3aa: CASSENNWGLAVNEQFF
abundance: NA; j_gene: TRBJ1-5; v_gene: TRBV5-4; len: 14; d_gene: NA; CDR3nt: TGTGCCAGCAGCTTGGAGGGAAGCAATCAGCCCCAGCATTTT; CDR3aa: CASSLEGSNQPQHF